This TCR beta chain is drawn from a study of blood T cell repertoires in COVID-19 (dated by TCRdb to 2018 to 2020). In terms of the full investigation: The collaborator samples originated in the United States, Italy and Spain and spanned the acute and convalescent phases of COVID-19. The material from the prospective study consisted of cDNA or gDNA derived from T cells, B-cell-depleted T cells, or PBMCs. The dataset comprised deeply sampled blood TCRbeta repertoires from subjects exposed to, actively infected with, or recovered from COVID-19. The repertoires were made available in a free public database intended to serve as a resource for research on the immune response to SARS-CoV-2. Samples were obtained from the ongoing ImmuneRACE study (first 160 participants) and from some 1,200 subjects provided by 6 global collaborators. The sample metadata nearly always contained a de-identified subject ID, COVID-19 status, age in years and sex. Where available, HLA class I and class II types were obtained from metadata supplied by the sample provider rather than from assay-based typing. Study-wide conclusions, independent of this receptor: Clinical and demographic metadata were provided uncurated, with the amount varying by source and participant.

Including cysteine and phenylalanine, the CDR3 has 16 amino acids. Only CDR3 DNA is held: 48 bases, read in frame from base 1. The junction shows trimming of 2 bases on V and 9 bases on J, and the gene matches do not reach 10 bases of it. CDR1 and CDR2 are read off the germline V gene as MRHNA and SNTAGT. TCRbeta CDR3 regions were amplified from genomic DNA by means of the immunoSEQ Assay, a bias-controlled multiplex PCR. Under the source paper's analysis protocol: The number of nucleated cells in each sample was estimated from the amplification of reference gene primers within the assay. Sequence reads were collapsed and filtered to measure the absolute abundance of every unique TCRbeta CDR3 rearrangement. For each sample, productive Simpson clonality was calculated by taking the square root of Simpson's diversity index across productive rearrangements. The immuneACCESS repertoire file appears here via TCRdb, limited to in-frame rearrangements. These files lack a portion of the clones; in checked studies, under half of the deficit traces to unresolved V genes, and the cause of the others is not known. That table furnishes V, J and clone size, whereas the DNA furnished D and trimming. This sample is represented by hundreds of thousands of clones; approximately 85% of them were singletons. The ten largest make up more than 7.5% of the sample.

Each collaborating institution followed its own protocols to collect whole blood in K2EDTA tubes. For TCRbeta analysis, collaborator samples were shipped as frozen whole blood, as isolated PBMCs, or as DNA extracted from either sample type. Remarks on this clone: Its antigen is still unknown. Within one base of it there is no much larger clone, and no base qualities were kept.

The TCR originated in a man aged 18 to 30 with active or convalescent COVID-19. The sample comprised peripheral blood. Here the chain combines TRBV6-4 and TRBJ2-1, and 10 junctional nucleotides match TRBD1. The encoded CDR3 is CASSDLGQGVNSEQFF. The DNA is as follows: TGTGCCAGCAGTGACCTAGGACAGGGGGTGAATAGTGAGCAGTTCTTC.